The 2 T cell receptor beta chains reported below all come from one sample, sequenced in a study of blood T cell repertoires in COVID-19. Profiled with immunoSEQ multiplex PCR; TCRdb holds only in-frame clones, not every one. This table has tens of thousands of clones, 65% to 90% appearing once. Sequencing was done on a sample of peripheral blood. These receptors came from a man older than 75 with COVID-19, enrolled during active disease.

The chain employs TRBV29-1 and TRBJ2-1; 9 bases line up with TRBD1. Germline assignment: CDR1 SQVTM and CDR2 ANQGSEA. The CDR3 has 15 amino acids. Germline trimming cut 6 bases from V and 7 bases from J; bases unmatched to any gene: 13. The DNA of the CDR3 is TGCAGCGTGTCATCCGGGACAGGGTCGGGGAATGAGCAGTTCTTC. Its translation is CSVSSGTGSGNEQFF.

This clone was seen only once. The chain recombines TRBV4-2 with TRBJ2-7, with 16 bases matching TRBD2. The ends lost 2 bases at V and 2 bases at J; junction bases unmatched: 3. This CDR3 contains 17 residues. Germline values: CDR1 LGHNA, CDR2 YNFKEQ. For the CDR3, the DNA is TGTGCCAGCAGCCAAAGGGGACTAGCGGGGGGGCCCTACGAGCAGTACTTC. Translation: CASSQRGLAGGPYEQYF.